This T cell receptor (beta chain) originates from a study of radiation and T cells in renal cell carcinoma. The V and J ends lost 8 bases and 9 bases respectively, with 23 bases between them. The CDR3 is 15 amino acids. CDR1 and CDR2 from the germline V gene are SGHTA and FQGTGA. Time point defined: blood 4 weeks post-SBRT, at nephrectomy. Treatment: 15 Gy SBRT to primary tumor, nephrectomy 4 weeks later. Libraries were prepared by immunoSEQ multiplex PCR; TCRdb keeps only in-frame clonotypes and omits some of them. The data hold roughly 170,000 clones, with 88% observed a single time. The rearrangement joins TRBV7-3 to TRBJ2-1; tentative D call: TRBD2 (5 bases). This clonotype originated in a woman between 50 and 59 years old with renal cell carcinoma. Here the sequenced sample was blood, taken from a patient whose treatment included radiotherapy and nephrectomy. The CDR3 spells CASGYARGKVSEQFF. DNA of the CDR3: TGTGCCAGCGGATACGCTCGGGGTAAGGTTAGTGAGCAGTTCTTC.